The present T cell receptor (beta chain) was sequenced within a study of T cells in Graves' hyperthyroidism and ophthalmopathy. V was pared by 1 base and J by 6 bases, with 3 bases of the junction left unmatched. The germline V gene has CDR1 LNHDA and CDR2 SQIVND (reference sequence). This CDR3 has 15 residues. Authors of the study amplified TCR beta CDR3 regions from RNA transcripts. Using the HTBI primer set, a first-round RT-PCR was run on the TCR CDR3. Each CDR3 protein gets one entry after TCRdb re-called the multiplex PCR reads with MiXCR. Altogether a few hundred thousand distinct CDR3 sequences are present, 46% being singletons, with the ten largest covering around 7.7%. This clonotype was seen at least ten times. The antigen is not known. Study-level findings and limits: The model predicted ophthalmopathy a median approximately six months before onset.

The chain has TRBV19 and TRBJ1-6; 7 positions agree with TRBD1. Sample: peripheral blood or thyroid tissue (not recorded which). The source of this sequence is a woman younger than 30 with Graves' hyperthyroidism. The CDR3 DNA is TGTGCCAGTAGTATAGTCGGGACAGTTAATTCACCCCTCCACTTT. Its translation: CASSIVGTVNSPLHF. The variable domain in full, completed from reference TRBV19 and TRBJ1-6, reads DGGITQSPKYLFRKEGQNVTLSCEQNLNHDAMYWYRQDPGQGLRLIYYSQIVNDFQKGDIAEGYSVSREKKESFPLTVTSAQKNPTAFYLCASSIVGTVNSPLHFGNGTRLTVT.